The present TCR beta chain was sequenced within a study of regulatory T cells in long-lasting Graves disease. About the research overall: Patients with new Graves' disease had used antithyroid drugs below 3 months.

The time point denotes: newly diagnosed GD, antithyroid drugs for less than 3 months. From PBMCs, RNA was extracted and then used to make the TCR library. V lost 5 bases to trimming and J lost 1 base; unmatched junction nucleotides: 6. Germline V lookup: CDR1 LNHDA, CDR2 SQIVND (reference sequence). The CDR3 consists of 17 residues. According to the study, TCR beta libraries were built with iRepertoire HTBI primers and CDR3-region Arm-PCR. In the source study's methods: Detected in the samples were around 59 TRBV and under 15 TRBJ segments. TCRdb fed the multiplex PCR reads into MiXCR, producing one record per CDR3 protein. These V and J calls rely on TCRdb rather than the paper's analysis. The sample lists more than 300,000 distinct CDR3 sequences, around 15% seen once, with 20% to 25% in the top ten. This clonotype was seen many times.

The sequence was obtained from a female donor with Graves disease. This specimen consisted of peripheral blood mononuclear cells (PBMCs), obtained at new diagnosis, from a patient treated with antithyroid drugs. V is TRBV19 and J is TRBJ2-1; 12 bases are shared with TRBD2. Here the CDR3 DNA reads TGTGCCAGTAGTCAAGAACTAGCGGGAGGTTCCTACAATGAGCAGTTCTTC. It encodes CASSQELAGGSYNEQFF.